One sample yielded the 21 T cell receptor beta chains listed below, sequenced in a study of HIV-infected patients and healthy controls. The repertoire came from unfractionated whole blood and reflected all unsorted peripheral T cells. Alpha and beta constant-region primers primed reverse transcription of around 500 ng RNA. Alpha and beta chain libraries were made separately by chain-specific third strand synthesis with multiplexing indices. TCRdb called the 5' RACE reads again in MiXCR, with one record for every CDR3 protein. The sample has 15,000 or so distinct CDR3 sequences, 9.4% seen once. The sample consisted of blood. All receptors come from an adult in good health.

In this sample, this clonotype turned up a few times. The genes are TRBV7-2 and TRBJ2-1, with 11 bases identical to TRBD2. CDR3 length: 15 residues. Germline assignment: CDR1 SGHTA and CDR2 FQGNSA. V lost 4 bases and J lost 3; bases outside the gene matches: 2. This CDR3 reads CASSSGLAVYNEQFF. The CDR3 DNA is TGTGCCAGCAGCTCGGGACTAGCGGTCTACAATGAGCAGTTCTTC.

J is TRBJ1-5 and V is TRBV6-5, with D perhaps TRBD1 (5 bases). Trimming cost V 6 bases and J 6 bases, with 15 bases left between them. The CDR3 has 14 residues. Germline CDR1 reads MNHEY; CDR2 reads SVGAGI. CDR3 nucleotide sequence: TGTGCCAGCAGACCTCCGGGGCCCAGTCAGCCCCAGCATTTT. It codes for CASRPPGPSQPQHF.

This chain joins TRBV19 and TRBJ2-5, with D possibly TRBD2 on 6 matching bases. The CDR3 consists of 16 residues. Germline V CDR1 and CDR2: LNHDA, SQIVND (reference sequence). The V and J ends lost 3 bases and 4 bases respectively, with 18 bases between them. CDR3 in DNA: TGTGCCAGTAGTATCGTTAGCGGCGCCGGGGGAGAGACCCAGTACTTC. This translates into CASSIVSGAGGETQYF.

This clonotype is medium-sized in the sample. V gene TRBV5-4 combines with J gene TRBJ2-2; TRBD1 matches 9 bases. CDR1 and CDR2 (germline): SGHNT, YYREEE (reference sequence). V shed 5 bases, J shed 6 bases, and the junction held 8 bases outside the gene matches. This CDR3 is 15 amino acids long. The CDR3 loop is CASSTGTGFAGELFF. The CDR3 nucleotides are TGTGCCAGCAGTACCGGGACAGGGTTTGCCGGGGAGCTGTTTTTT. The full variable domain, rest sourced from reference TRBV5-4 and TRBJ2-2, is ETGVTQSPTHLIKTRGQQVTLRCSSQSGHNTVSWYQQALGQGPQFIFQYYREEENGRGNFPPRFSGLQFPNYSSELNVNALELDDSALYLCASSTGTGFAGELFFGEGSRLTVL.

V usage is TRBV5-5 and J usage is TRBJ2-3; D is undetermined. Germline CDR1 reads SGHKS; CDR2 reads YYEKEE (reference sequence). The CDR3 sequence is 17 residues long. V lost 4 bases and J 0 bases, leaving 18 bases between the germline ends. CDR3: CASSHRPGISSTDTQYF. CDR3 sequence (DNA): TGTGCCAGCAGCCACCGTCCCGGTATCTCTAGCACAGATACGCAGTATTTT. Drawing the rest from reference TRBV5-5 and TRBJ2-3, the complete variable domain is DAGVTQSPTHLIKTRGQQVTLRCSPISGHKSVSWYQQVLGQGPQFIFQYYEKEERGRGNFPDRFSARQFPNYSSELNVNALLLGDSALYLCASSHRPGISSTDTQYFGPGTRLTVL.

This clonotype turned up a few times. V usage is TRBV6-2 or TRBV6-3 and J usage is TRBJ2-5, with D possibly called TRBD1 or TRBD2 (5 bases each). V was clipped by 7 bases and J by 5 bases, with 14 bases between them. Germline assignment: CDR1 MNHEY and CDR2 SVGEGT. This CDR3 has 13 residues. For the CDR3, the DNA is TGTGCCAGCAAAAAAGGGGACGTGGAGACCCAGTACTTC. This codes for CASKKGDVETQYF.

This clonotype was detected only a few times. The rearrangement joins TRBV6-5 to TRBJ2-3; D unclear. V gave up 0 bases and J gave up 1 base, with 8 bases separating them. CDR3 length: 15 residues. CDR1 MNHEY and CDR2 SVGAGI come from the germline V gene. The chain's CDR3 is CASSYSTMGTDTQYF. The CDR3 DNA reads as TGTGCCAGCAGTTACTCGACAATGGGCACAGATACGCAGTATTTT.

This clonotype was seen at least ten times. The chain uses TRBV6-2 or TRBV6-3 and TRBJ1-1; D is possibly TRBD1 (5 bases). CDR3 length equals 17 residues. V shed 5 bases and J shed 3 bases, with 22 bases lying between them. The germline V gene has CDR1 MNHEY and CDR2 SVGEGT. In nucleotides, the CDR3 is TGTGCCAGCAGTCCACCCTCTTGGGAGGGGACGTACACTGAAGCTTTCTTT. Protein sequence: CASSPPSWEGTYTEAFF.

This clonotype was found a few times. The rearrangement joins TRBV19 to TRBJ2-1; the D gene is possibly TRBD2 (5 bases). V was trimmed by 9 bases and J by 5 bases, leaving 17 bases between them. The CDR3 is made up of 14 amino acids. Germline CDR1 is LNHDA and CDR2 is SQIVND (reference sequence). The DNA for the CDR3 is TGTGCCAGCAGCCGCGGCGGGCTAAACAATGAGCAGTTCTTC. This encodes CASSRGGLNNEQFF.

This clonotype has ten or more counts. The rearrangement uses TRBV6-6 and TRBJ2-1; tentatively, D is TRBD2 (5 bases). In germline, CDR1 is MNHNY, CDR2 SVGAGI (reference sequence). The CDR3 sequence is 13 residues long. V dropped 5 bases and J dropped 9 bases, with 14 bases sitting between them. CDR3 DNA: TGTGCCAGCAGTGGCGGGCTAGCCGGTGAGCAGTTCTTC. Amino acids: CASSGGLAGEQFF.

In its sample, this clonotype was seen many times. The CDR3 DNA reads TGTGCCAGCAGCCGAGGAGCTGAAGCTTTCTTT. Translation: CASSRGAEAFF. J is TRBJ1-1 and V is TRBV6-5; D call uncertain. Trimming stripped 6 bases from V and 6 bases from J, with 8 bases between. Looked up from germline, CDR1 is MNHEY and CDR2 is SVGAGI. The CDR3 spans 11 residues.

This clonotype occurred many times. V is TRBV2 and J is TRBJ2-5; D call uncertain. Germline CDR1 and CDR2: SNHLY and FYNNEI. The CDR3 is 16 amino acids. The germline V and J ends were trimmed by 3 bases and 1 base, with 15 bases remaining between them. The CDR3 DNA reads as TGTGCCAGCAGTGAGGTGGTCTCCGATGCCCAAGAGACCCAGTACTTC. Translation gives CASSEVVSDAQETQYF. Drawing the rest from reference TRBV2 and TRBJ2-5, the complete variable domain is EPEVTQTPSHQVTQMGQEVILRCVPISNHLYFYWYRQILGQKVEFLVSFYNNEISEKSEIFDDQFSVERPDGSNFTLKIRSTKLEDSAMYFCASSEVVSDAQETQYFGPGTRLLVL.

The sample holds many counts of this clonotype. The J gene is TRBJ2-7, the V gene TRBV20-1; TRBD2 matches 9 bases. This CDR3 is 14 amino acids long. In germline, CDR1 is DFQATT, CDR2 SNEGSKA (reference sequence). V shed 6 bases, J shed 2 bases, and the junction held 8 bases outside the gene matches. As DNA, the CDR3 is TGCAGTGCCAGGAACGCGGGAGGGGCCTACGAGCAGTACGTC. It translates to CSARNAGGAYEQYV.

About this clonotype itself: At one boundary the junction diverges from the germline segment, which might be a read error. This chain joins TRBV7-2 and TRBJ2-3, with D possibly called TRBD1 or TRBD2 (5 bases each). This CDR3 is built from 15 residues. Germline lookup yields CDR1 SGHTA and CDR2 FQGNSA. In DNA form, the CDR3 reads TGTGCCCGCAGCTCGTCGGGGCGAGAGAAGGATACGCAGTATTTT. The encoded protein is CARSSSGREKDTQYF.

This clonotype was counted many times. This chain links TRBV3-1 with TRBJ2-3; 13 positions agree with TRBD2. CDR3 length: 15 amino acids. Trimming at V came to 5 bases and at J to 4 bases, leaving 3 bases not matched to a gene. Germline loops: CDR1 LGHDT, CDR2 YNNKEL (reference sequence). CDR3 DNA sequence: TGTGCCAGCAGCGTCACTAGCGGGAGGGCAGATACGCAGTATTTT. Translating it yields CASSVTSGRADTQYF.

By share, this clonotype counts as medium-sized. The chain combines TRBV10-3 with TRBJ2-7, with TRBD1 matching 8 bases. CDR3 length: 16 residues. The germline V gene has CDR1 ENHRY and CDR2 SYGVKD. J was trimmed by 3 bases and V by 4 bases; bases with no gene match: 11. Here the CDR3 reads CAISGGRVTGVYEQYV. CDR3 nucleotides: TGTGCCATCAGTGGGGGGCGAGTGACAGGGGTCTACGAGCAGTACGTC.

The table lists this clonotype with many counts. The rearrangement uses TRBV28 and TRBJ2-6, with D possibly matching TRBD1 (6 bases). The CDR3 length is 16 residues. V shed 5 bases and J shed 6 bases, with 17 bases lying between them. Looked up from germline, CDR1 is MDHEN and CDR2 is SYDVKM. The CDR3 loop is CASSPGHAFEANVLTF. CDR3 in DNA: TGTGCCAGCAGTCCGGGACACGCCTTTGAGGCCAACGTCCTGACTTTC.

The table lists this clonotype with many counts. This chain uses TRBV27 with TRBJ2-2; D remains unclear. The V gene's germline CDR1 is MNHEY and CDR2 SMNVEV (reference sequence). V lost 5 bases, J lost 0 bases, and 10 bases lay in between. This CDR3 has 15 residues. CDR3 coding DNA: TGTGCCAGCAGTGCCCGGCCCGCGAACACCGGGGAGCTGTTTTTT. Translated: CASSARPANTGELFF.

J is TRBJ2-4 and V is TRBV4-1; the match to TRBD1 covers 8 bases. Germline CDR1 and CDR2: MGHRA and YSYEKL. CDR3 size: 18 residues. The ends lost 3 bases at V and 0 bases at J; junction bases unmatched: 10. This CDR3 reads CASSHGTGINLAKNIQYF. CDR3 bases: TGCGCCAGCAGCCACGGGACAGGAATTAATCTAGCCAAAAACATTCAGTACTTC.

This clonotype is labeled medium-sized. The rearrangement uses TRBV2 and TRBJ2-1; D may be TRBD2 (6 bases). Germline assignment: CDR1 SNHLY and CDR2 FYNNEI. Deletions cut 7 bases from V and 6 bases from J, with 13 bases between. This CDR3 comprises 13 residues. CDR3 DNA: TGTGCCAGCACCCCTCTAGCGCCCAATGAGCAGTTCTTC. Protein: CASTPLAPNEQFF.

Only one count was recorded for this clonotype. The CDR3 is CSAVNPGLAYNEQFF. As DNA, the CDR3 is TGCAGTGCTGTTAATCCGGGACTAGCCTACAATGAGCAGTTCTTC. The chain is built from TRBV20-1 and TRBJ2-1; 8 nucleotides match TRBD2. V shed 5 bases and J 2 bases; nucleotides not matched to a gene: 8. Germline lookup yields CDR1 DFQATT and CDR2 SNEGSKA (reference sequence). The CDR3 loop spans 15 amino acids.